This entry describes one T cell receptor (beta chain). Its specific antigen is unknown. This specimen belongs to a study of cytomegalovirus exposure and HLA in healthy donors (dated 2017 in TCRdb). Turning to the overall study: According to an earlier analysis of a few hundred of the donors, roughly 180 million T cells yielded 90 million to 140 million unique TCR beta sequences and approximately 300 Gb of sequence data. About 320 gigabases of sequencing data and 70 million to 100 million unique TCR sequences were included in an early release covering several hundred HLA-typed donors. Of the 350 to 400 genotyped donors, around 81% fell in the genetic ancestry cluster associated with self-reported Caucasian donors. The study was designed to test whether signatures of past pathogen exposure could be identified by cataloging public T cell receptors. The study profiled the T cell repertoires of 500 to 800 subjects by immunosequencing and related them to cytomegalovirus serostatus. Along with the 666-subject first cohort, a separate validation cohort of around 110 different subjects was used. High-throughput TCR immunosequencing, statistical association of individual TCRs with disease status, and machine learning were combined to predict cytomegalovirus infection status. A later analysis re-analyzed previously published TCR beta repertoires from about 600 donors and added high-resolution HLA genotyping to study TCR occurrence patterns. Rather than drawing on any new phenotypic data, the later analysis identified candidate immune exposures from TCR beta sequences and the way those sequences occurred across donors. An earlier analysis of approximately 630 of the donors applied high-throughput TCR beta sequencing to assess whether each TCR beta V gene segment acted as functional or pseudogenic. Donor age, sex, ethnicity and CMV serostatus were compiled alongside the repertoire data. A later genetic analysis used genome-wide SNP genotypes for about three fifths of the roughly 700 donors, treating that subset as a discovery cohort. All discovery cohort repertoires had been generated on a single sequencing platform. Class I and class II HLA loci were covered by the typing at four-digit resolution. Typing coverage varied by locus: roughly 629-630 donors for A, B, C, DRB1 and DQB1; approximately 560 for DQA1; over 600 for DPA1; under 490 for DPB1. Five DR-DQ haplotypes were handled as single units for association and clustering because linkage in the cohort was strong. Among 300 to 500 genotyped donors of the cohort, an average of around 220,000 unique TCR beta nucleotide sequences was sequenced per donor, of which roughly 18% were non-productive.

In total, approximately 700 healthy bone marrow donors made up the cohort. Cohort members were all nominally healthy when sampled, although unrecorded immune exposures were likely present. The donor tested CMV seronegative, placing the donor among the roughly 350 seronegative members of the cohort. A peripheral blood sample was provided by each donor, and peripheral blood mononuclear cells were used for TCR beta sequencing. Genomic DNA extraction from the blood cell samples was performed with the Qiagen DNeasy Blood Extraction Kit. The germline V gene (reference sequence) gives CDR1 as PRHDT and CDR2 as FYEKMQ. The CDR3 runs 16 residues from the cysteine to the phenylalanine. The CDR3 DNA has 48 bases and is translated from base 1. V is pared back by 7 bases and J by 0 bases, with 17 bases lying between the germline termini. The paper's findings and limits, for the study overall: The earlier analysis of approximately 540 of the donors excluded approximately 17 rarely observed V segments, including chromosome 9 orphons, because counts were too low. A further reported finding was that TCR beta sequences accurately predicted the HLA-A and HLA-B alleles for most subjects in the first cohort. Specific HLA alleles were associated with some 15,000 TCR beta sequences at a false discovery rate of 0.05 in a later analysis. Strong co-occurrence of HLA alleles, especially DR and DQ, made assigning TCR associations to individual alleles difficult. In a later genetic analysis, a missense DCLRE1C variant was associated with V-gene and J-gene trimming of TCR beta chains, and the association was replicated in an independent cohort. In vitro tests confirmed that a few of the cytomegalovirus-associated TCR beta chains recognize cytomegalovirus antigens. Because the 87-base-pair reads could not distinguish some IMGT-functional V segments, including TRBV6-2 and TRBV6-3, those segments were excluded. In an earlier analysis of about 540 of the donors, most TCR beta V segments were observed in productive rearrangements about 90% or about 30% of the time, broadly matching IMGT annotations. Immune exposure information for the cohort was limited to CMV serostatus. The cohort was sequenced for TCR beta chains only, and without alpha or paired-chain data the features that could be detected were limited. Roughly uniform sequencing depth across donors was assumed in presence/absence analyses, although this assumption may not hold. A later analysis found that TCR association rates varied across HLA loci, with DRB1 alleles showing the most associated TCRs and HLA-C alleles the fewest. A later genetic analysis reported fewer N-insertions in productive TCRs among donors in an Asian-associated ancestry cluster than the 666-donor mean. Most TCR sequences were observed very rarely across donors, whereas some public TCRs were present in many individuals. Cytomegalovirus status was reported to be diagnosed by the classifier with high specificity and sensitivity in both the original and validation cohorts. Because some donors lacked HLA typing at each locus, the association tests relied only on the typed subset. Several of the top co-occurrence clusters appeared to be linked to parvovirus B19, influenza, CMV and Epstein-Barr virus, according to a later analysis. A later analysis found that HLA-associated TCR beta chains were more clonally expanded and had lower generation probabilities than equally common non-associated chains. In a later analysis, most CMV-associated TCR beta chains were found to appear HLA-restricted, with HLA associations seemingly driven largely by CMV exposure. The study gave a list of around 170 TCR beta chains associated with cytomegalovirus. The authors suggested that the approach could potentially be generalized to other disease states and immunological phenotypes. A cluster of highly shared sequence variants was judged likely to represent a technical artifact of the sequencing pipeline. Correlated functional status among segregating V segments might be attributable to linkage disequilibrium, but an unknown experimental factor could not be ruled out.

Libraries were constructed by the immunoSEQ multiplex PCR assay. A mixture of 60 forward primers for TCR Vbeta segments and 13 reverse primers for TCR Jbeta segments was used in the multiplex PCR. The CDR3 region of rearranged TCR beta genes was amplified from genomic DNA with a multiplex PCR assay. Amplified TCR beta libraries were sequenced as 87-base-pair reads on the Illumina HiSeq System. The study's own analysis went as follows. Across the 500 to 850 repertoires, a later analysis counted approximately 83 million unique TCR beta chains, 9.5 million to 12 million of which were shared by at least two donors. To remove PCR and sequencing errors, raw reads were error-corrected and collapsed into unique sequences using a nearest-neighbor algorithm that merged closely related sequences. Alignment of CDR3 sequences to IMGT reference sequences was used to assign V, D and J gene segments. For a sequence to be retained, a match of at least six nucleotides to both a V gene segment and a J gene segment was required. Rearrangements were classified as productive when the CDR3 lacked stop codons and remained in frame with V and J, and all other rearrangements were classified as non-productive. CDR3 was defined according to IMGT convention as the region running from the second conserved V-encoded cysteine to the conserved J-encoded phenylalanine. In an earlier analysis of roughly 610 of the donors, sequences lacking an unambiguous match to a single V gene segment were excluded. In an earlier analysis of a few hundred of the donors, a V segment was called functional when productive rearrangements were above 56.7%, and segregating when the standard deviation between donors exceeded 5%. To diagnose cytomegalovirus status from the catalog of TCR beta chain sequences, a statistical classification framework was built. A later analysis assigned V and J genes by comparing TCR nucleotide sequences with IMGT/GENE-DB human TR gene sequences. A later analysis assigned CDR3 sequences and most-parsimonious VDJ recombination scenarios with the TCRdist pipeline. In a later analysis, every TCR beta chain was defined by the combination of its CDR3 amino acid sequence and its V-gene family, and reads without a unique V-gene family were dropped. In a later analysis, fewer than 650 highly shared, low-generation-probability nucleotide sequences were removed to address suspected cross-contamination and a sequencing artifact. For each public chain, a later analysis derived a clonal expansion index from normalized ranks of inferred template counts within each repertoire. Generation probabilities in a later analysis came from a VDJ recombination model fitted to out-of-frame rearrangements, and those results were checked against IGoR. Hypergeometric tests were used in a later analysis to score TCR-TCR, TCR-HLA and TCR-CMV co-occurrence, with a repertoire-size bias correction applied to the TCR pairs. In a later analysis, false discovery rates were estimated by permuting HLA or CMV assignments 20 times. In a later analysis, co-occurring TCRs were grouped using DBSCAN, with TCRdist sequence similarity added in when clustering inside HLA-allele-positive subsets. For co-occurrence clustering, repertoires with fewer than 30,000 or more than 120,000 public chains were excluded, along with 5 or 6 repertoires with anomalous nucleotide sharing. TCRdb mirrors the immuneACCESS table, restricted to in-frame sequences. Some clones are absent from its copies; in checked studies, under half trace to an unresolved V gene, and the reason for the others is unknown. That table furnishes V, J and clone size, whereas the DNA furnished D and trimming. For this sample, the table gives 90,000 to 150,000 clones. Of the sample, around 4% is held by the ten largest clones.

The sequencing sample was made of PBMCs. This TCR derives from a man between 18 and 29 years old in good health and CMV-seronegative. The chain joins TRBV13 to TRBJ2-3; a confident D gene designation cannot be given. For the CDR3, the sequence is CASTRWPETSTDTQYF. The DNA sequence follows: TGTGCCAGCACCCGATGGCCCGAGACTAGCACAGATACGCAGTATTTT.